The clone carrying this TCR beta chain was observed a handful of times. Antigen unknown. The data stem from a study of response to subunit inactivated influenza vaccine. TCRdb fed the RT-PCR reads into MiXCR, producing one record per CDR3 protein. The data show 610,000 or so distinct CDR3 sequences, 12% to 15% seen once. The study's findings and limits: Researchers suggested that each seasonal influenza vaccination recruits few new T cells.

The sample in question was PBMCs from blood, obtained 12 days after vaccination. This clonotype originated in a man aged 50-60 years who received an inactivated influenza vaccine.

CDR3 in DNA: TGTGCCAGCAGTTACTCGGGGAACTCTCGGACCGGGGAGCTGTTTTTT. Residues: CASSYSGNSRTGELFF. The J gene is TRBJ2-2, the V gene TRBV6-5; D not certain. Per the germline V gene, CDR1 is MNHEY and CDR2 is SVGAGI. Trimming removed 0 bases at V and 5 bases at J, with 13 bases between. The CDR3 has 16 residues.